This TCR beta chain was found in a study of blood T cell repertoires in COVID-19 (dated by TCRdb to about 2020). Study-wide context: Samples covering the acute and convalescent phases of COVID-19 were provided by collaborators in the United States, Italy and Spain. Subjects who had been exposed to COVID-19, were actively infected with it, or had recovered from it provided the deeply sampled blood TCRbeta repertoires that made up the dataset. Where HLA class I and class II types were available, the types were taken from metadata supplied by the sample provider, not from assay-based typing. A de-identified subject ID, COVID-19 status, age in years and sex were almost always included in the sample metadata. The samples were drawn from two sources: the first 160 participants of the ongoing ImmuneRACE study, and 1,000 to 1,500 subjects contributed by 6 global collaborators. The prospective study material was composed of cDNA or gDNA derived from T cells, B-cell-depleted T cells, or PBMCs. The repertoires were released in a freely available public database meant as a resource for research on the immune response to SARS-CoV-2. Points the paper makes about the study in general: The quantity of clinical and demographic metadata differed by source and by participant and was supplied without curation.

CDR1 and CDR2 were assigned from the germline V gene as SGHTA and FQGNSA. At the junction V is shortened by 2 bases and J by 8 bases; bases outside the gene matches: 5. The CDR3 measures 15 amino acids from cysteine to phenylalanine. The entry retains the CDR3 DNA only, 45 bases that are in frame from base 1. The immunoSEQ Assay, a bias-controlled multiplex PCR, was used to amplify TCRbeta CDR3 regions from genomic DNA. Processing in the source paper ran as follows. Within the assay, amplification of reference gene primers was used to estimate how many nucleated cells each sample contained. Sequence reads were collapsed and filtered to measure the absolute abundance of every unique TCRbeta CDR3 rearrangement. For each sample, productive Simpson clonality was calculated as the square root of Simpson's diversity index across productive rearrangements. Held by TCRdb, this immuneACCESS table contains in-frame sequences only and omits some clones. Under half of the omission traces to an unresolved V gene where checked; the cause of the rest is unknown. The D gene and trimming were derived from the DNA, and the V and J assignments and clone size from that table. The sample includes under 200,000 clones, with roughly nine tenths observed a single time. The biggest ten clones account for 20% to 25% of the sample.

The collaborating institutions used their own protocols to collect whole blood in K2EDTA tubes. For TCRbeta analysis, collaborators shipped samples as frozen whole blood, isolated PBMCs, or DNA extracted from either of those sample types. Concerning this clone: Its antigen specificity is not known. There are no base qualities to consult, and no much larger clone falls within one base.

Sequencing input: peripheral blood. The sequence was obtained from a man in his 60s with active or convalescent COVID-19. The rearrangement combines TRBV7-2 with TRBJ2-1; TRBD1 matches 11 bases in the middle. This receptor has the CDR3 CASSLMGQGVYEQFF. The nucleotides read TGTGCCAGCAGCTTAATGGGACAGGGGGTGTATGAGCAGTTCTTC. Outside the CDR3, residues come from the reference TRBV7-2 and TRBJ2-1 proteins, so the full variable domain is: GAGVSQSPSNKVTEKGKDVELRCDPISGHTALYWYRQSLGQGLEFLIYFQGNSAPDKSGLPSDRFSAERTGGSVSTLTIQRTQQEDSAVYLCASSLMGQGVYEQFFGPGTRLTVL.